The source of this T cell receptor (beta chain) is a study of blood T cell repertoires in COVID-19. Study-level information: T cells, B-cell-depleted T cells, or PBMCs supplied cDNA or gDNA.

V trimming: 6 bases; J trimming: 7 bases; junction bases outside the gene matches: 7. This CDR3 is built from 14 residues. In germline, CDR1 is KGHDR, CDR2 SFDVKD. In the authors' workflow: Quantification of nucleated cells was approximated via reference gene primer amplification. The method was immunoSEQ multiplex PCR; TCRdb's version includes in-frame clones alone and lacks a portion of them. V and J calls and clone size are copied from that table; D and trimming were computed from the DNA. The table records about 46,000 clones, 65% to 90% of them present only once. The receptor was derived from a man aged 55 to 70 with acute or convalescent COVID-19. J is TRBJ1-5 and V is TRBV24-1; 8 nucleotides agree with TRBD1. Sequenced material: peripheral blood. The CDR3: CATSQSGGGQPQHF. In DNA, the CDR3 is TGTGCCACCAGTCAGTCAGGGGGCGGGCAGCCCCAGCATTTT.